The clone carrying this TCR beta chain was counted at least ten times. All patients were treatment-naive before thyroid surgery. These data belong to a study of metastatic and nonmetastatic thyroid tumors. Study at large: Repertoires from blood and tumor or nodule tissue of malignant and benign thyroid patients were compared.

The CDR3 sequence is 13 residues long. The germline V and J ends were trimmed by 5 bases and 8 bases, with 15 bases remaining between them. Per germline, CDR1 MNHNS and CDR2 SASEGT. TCRdb re-clonotyped the PCR reads through MiXCR. The profile covers tens of thousands of clones, with 12% appearing a single time and about 11% taken by the ten largest. This sequence was found in a female donor with papillary thyroid cancer or a benign thyroid nodule (not recorded which). Some clones in this sample may be carry-over from other donors' samples. The sequenced material came from blood. The chain combines TRBV6-1 with TRBJ1-2, with D unresolved. The CDR3 region has the DNA TGTGCCAGCAGTCCCCCTGGGGTAAGGGGCTACACCTTC. As protein: CASSPPGVRGYTF.